These 22 T cell receptor beta chains came from one sample sequenced in a study of cytomegalovirus exposure and HLA in healthy donors. Both 60 Vbeta primers and 13 Jbeta primers went into the PCR. Repertoires were generated with immunoSEQ multiplex PCR, while TCRdb's copy carries only in-frame clones and drops some. The table records about 93,000 clones, around four fifths of them present only once. The sample was PBMCs. The source is a boy younger than 18 in good health and CMV-seronegative.

The chain is built from TRBV11-2 and TRBJ2-7, with 13 bases that match TRBD2. The germline V gene encodes CDR1 SGHAT and CDR2 FQNNGV. CDR3 length: 16 amino acids. Trimming removed 4 bases from V and 2 bases from J; junction bases left unmatched: 5. Here the CDR3 reads CASSSLLAGGPYEQYF. The DNA for the CDR3 is TGTGCCAGCAGCTCATTACTAGCGGGGGGGCCCTACGAGCAGTACTTC. Drawing the rest from reference TRBV11-2 and TRBJ2-7, the complete variable domain is EAGVAQSPRYKIIEKRQSVAFWCNPISGHATLYWYQQILGQGPKLLIQFQNNGVVDDSQLPKDRFSAERLKGVDSTLKIQPAKLEDSAVYLCASSSLLAGGPYEQYFGPGTRLTVT.

This clone showed up just a few times. The chain carries TRBV5-5 and TRBJ2-1; 11 nucleotides align to TRBD2. The V gene's germline CDR1 is SGHKS and CDR2 YYEKEE (reference sequence). The CDR3 totals 18 residues. The J segment lost 4 bases and the V segment lost 5 bases, leaving 14 bases of the junction unmatched. CDR3 nucleotides: TGTGCCAGCAGACTTGTCCTCCCGGGACTAGCGGCTTACAATGAGCAGTTCTTC. Encoded protein: CASRLVLPGLAAYNEQFF. The full variable domain, with the rest looked up from reference TRBV5-5 and TRBJ2-1, is DAGVTQSPTHLIKTRGQQVTLRCSPISGHKSVSWYQQVLGQGPQFIFQYYEKEERGRGNFPDRFSARQFPNYSSELNVNALLLGDSALYLCASRLVLPGLAAYNEQFFGPGTRLTVL.

In its sample, this clone was seen a few times. This chain joins TRBV28 and TRBJ1-1; no firm D call. CDR3 length: 12 residues. The V gene lost 1 base and the J gene lost 8 bases, with 8 bases spanning the gap. Germline V CDR1 and CDR2: MDHEN, SYDVKM. CDR3 coding DNA: TGTGCCAGCAGTTTATCCGGAGCCGAAGCTTTCTTT. Protein: CASSLSGAEAFF.

The chain is built from TRBV28 and TRBJ1-2, with D maybe TRBD1 (5 bases). Germline CDR1 reads MDHEN; CDR2 reads SYDVKM. This CDR3 comprises 14 residues. Trimming stripped 6 bases from V and 4 bases from J, with 15 bases between. The CDR3 nucleotides read TGTGCCAGCAGCCCCACAGGAGGGAGCTATGGCTACACCTTC. It codes for CASSPTGGSYGYTF.

Details on this clone: One end of the junction varies from germline; a read error may be responsible. This chain joins TRBV7-9 and TRBJ1-1, with D perhaps matching TRBD1 (5 bases). CDR1 is SEHNR, CDR2 FQNEAQ, per germline (reference sequence). The CDR3 is made up of 15 amino acids. CDR3 in DNA: TGTGCCAGCAGGTTAGCCTCGGGACTCGACACTGAAGCTTTCTTT. It yields the protein CASRLASGLDTEAFF.

The chain is built from TRBV5-1 and TRBJ2-7, with 8 bases matching TRBD2. The CDR3 runs to 14 residues. Germline-derived CDR1 and CDR2 are SGHRS and YFSETQ. The J segment lost 6 bases and the V segment lost 6 bases, leaving 11 bases of the junction unmatched. The CDR3 DNA is TGCGCCAGCACCCGGGATAGCGGGATTGGCGAGCAGTACTTC. Protein sequence: CASTRDSGIGEQYF.

The chain carries TRBV21-1 and TRBJ2-7; whether TRBD1, the table's D call, matches the DNA was not checked. TRBV21-1 is recorded as a pseudogene. The CDR3 runs 16 residues. The CDR3 region has the DNA TGTGCCAGCAGCAAAGATCACCAGGGGTTACACTACGAGCAGTACTTC. As protein: CASSKDHQGLHYEQYF.

The chain couples TRBV6-5 to TRBJ1-1; no clear D gene. Trimming shortened V by 0 bases and J by 3 bases, and 14 bases separated the two germline ends. Germline V lookup: CDR1 MNHEY, CDR2 SVGAGI. There are 16 residues in the CDR3. The CDR3 sequence: CASSYSTTKRHTEAFF. CDR3 nucleotides: TGTGCCAGCAGTTACTCGACTACAAAGCGGCACACTGAAGCTTTCTTT.

The chain joins TRBV6-4 to TRBJ2-1, with 10 bases matching TRBD2. V dropped 4 bases and J dropped 8; count of bases not matched to a gene: 11. There are 16 residues in the CDR3. The germline V gene has CDR1 MRHNA and CDR2 SNTAGT. CDR3 in DNA: TGTGCCAGCAGTGCCTGGGGGACTAGCGATGTAGATGAGCAGTTCTTC. This encodes CASSAWGTSDVDEQFF.

CDR3: CASTPDRGPVPRYNEQFF. The CDR3 nucleotides are TGTGCCAGTACCCCCGACAGGGGGCCGGTTCCTCGATACAATGAGCAGTTCTTC. The genes are TRBV19 and TRBJ2-1; 10 bases are a match to TRBD1. Per germline, CDR1 LNHDA and CDR2 SQIVND (reference sequence). The CDR3 totals 18 residues. Trimming took 7 bases from V and 4 from J; bases not matched to a gene: 16.

In nucleotides, the CDR3 is TGTGCCAGCAGCGTAGAAGCGGGGGCCTCCTACGAGCAGTACTTC. It yields the protein CASSVEAGASYEQYF. The chain is built from TRBV9 and TRBJ2-7; 8 bases are shared with TRBD2. This CDR3 has 15 residues. Germline trimming cut 0 bases from V and 0 bases from J; bases unmatched to any gene: 2. The V gene's germline CDR1 is SGDLS and CDR2 YYNGEE.

The chain is built from TRBV6-5 and TRBJ1-6; D is perhaps TRBD1 (6 bases). The V gene lost 7 bases and the J gene lost 9 bases, with 16 bases spanning the gap. The CDR3 covers 14 residues. Germline-derived CDR1 and CDR2 are MNHEY and SVGAGI. CDR3 amino acids: CASKNRDTLSPLHF. The CDR3 bases are TGTGCCAGCAAAAACCGGGACACCCTTTCACCCCTCCACTTT.

V gene TRBV7-2 combines with J gene TRBJ1-2; 7 nucleotides align to TRBD1. CDR1 is SGHTA, CDR2 FQGNSA, per germline. V gave up 4 bases and J gave up 6 bases; unmatched junction bases: 2. This CDR3 contains 12 residues. Here the CDR3 reads CASSSTGNGYTF. CDR3 nucleotides: TGTGCCAGCAGCTCGACAGGGAATGGCTACACCTTC.

This clone was counted between two and nine times. At one end the junction does not follow the germline gene, possibly because of a read error. The genes are TRBV28 and TRBJ2-7, with D possibly matching TRBD2 (6 bases). The length of the CDR3 is 13 residues. Germline CDR1 is MDHEN and CDR2 is SYDVKM. CDR3 coding DNA: TGTGCCAGCAAGTCGGAACACCGCTACGAGCGGGACTTC. Translated, it gives CASKSEHRYERDF.

This clone has more than one count but fewer than ten. This rearrangement joins TRBV25-1 to TRBJ1-5; 11 positions agree with TRBD1. The CDR3 length is 15 residues. Germline trimming cut 4 bases from V and 7 bases from J; bases unmatched to any gene: 6. Germline values: CDR1 MGHDK, CDR2 SYGVNS. The CDR3 DNA follows: TGTGCCAGCAGTGGGACAGGGGGCGGGGAACAGCCCCAGCATTTT. Protein product: CASSGTGGGEQPQHF. Supplemented by reference TRBV25-1 and TRBJ1-5, the full variable domain reads EADIYQTPRYLVIGTGKKITLECSQTMGHDKMYWYQQDPGMELHLIHYSYGVNSTEKGDLSSESTVSRIRTEHFPLTLESARPSHTSQYLCASSGTGGGEQPQHFGDGTRLSIL.

The chain recombines TRBV9 with TRBJ2-1; 9 bases fit TRBD2. V lost 4 bases, J lost 14 bases, and 16 bases stayed unmatched. The CDR3 has 15 residues. Germline-derived CDR1 and CDR2 are SGDLS and YYNGEE. The CDR3 DNA reads TGTGCCAGCAGCAATACGACTAGCGGACCATTCGGAGAGTTCTTC. Its protein product is CASSNTTSGPFGEFF.

The chain uses TRBV6-5 and TRBJ1-2, with 9 bases lining up with TRBD1. The CDR3 runs 16 residues. The trim removed 4 bases at V and 4 bases at J, leaving 10 bases unmatched. Per germline, CDR1 MNHEY and CDR2 SVGAGI. CDR3 amino acids: CASSLTGTGIVYGYTF. The CDR3 DNA sequence: TGTGCCAGCAGTTTAACCGGGACAGGGATCGTCTATGGCTACACCTTC.

The CDR3 sequence: CASSQEGQGNSPLHF. CDR3 DNA sequence: TGCGCCAGCAGCCAAGAGGGGCAGGGGAATTCACCCCTCCACTTT. The rearrangement uses TRBV4-3 and TRBJ1-6; D is possibly TRBD1 (6 bases). There are 15 residues in the CDR3. Trimming removed 0 bases from V and 7 bases from J, with 10 bases in between. From germline, CDR1 is LGHNA and CDR2 YSLEER.

This chain joins TRBV29-1 and TRBJ1-1, with D maybe TRBD1 (5 bases). Trimming left V 4 bases short and J 6 bases short, with 18 bases between. Germline CDR1 is SQVTM and CDR2 is ANQGSEA. The length of the CDR3 is 14 residues. CDR3 region: CSVGARGGVAEAFF. The CDR3 DNA follows: TGCAGCGTTGGCGCGCGGGGGGGGGTGGCTGAAGCTTTCTTT.

This chain connects TRBV28 to TRBJ2-3; 8 bases line up with TRBD2. Losses at the gene ends were 5 bases for V and 2 bases for J; bases not matched to a gene: 15. Germline assignment: CDR1 MDHEN and CDR2 SYDVKM. The CDR3 is made up of 18 amino acids. CDR3: CASSPGAGGLRFTDTQYF. The CDR3 coding sequence is TGTGCCAGCAGTCCTGGGGCGGGGGGACTCCGATTCACAGATACGCAGTATTTT. Based on the CDR3 plus reference TRBV28 and TRBJ2-3, the full variable domain is DVKVTQSSRYLVKRTGEKVFLECVQDMDHENMFWYRQDPGLGLRLIYFSYDVKMKEKGDIPEGYSVSREKKERFSLILESASTNQTSMYLCASSPGAGGLRFTDTQYFGPGTRLTVL.

The V and J genes are TRBV6-6 and TRBJ1-2; 7 bases fit TRBD1. V shed 4 bases, J shed 5 bases, and the junction held 7 bases outside the gene matches. The length of the CDR3 is 14 residues. Germline assignment: CDR1 MNHNY and CDR2 SVGAGI (reference sequence). The DNA for the CDR3 is TGTGCCAGCAGTTTCTTGACAGGGCGATATGGCTACACCTTC. Translation: CASSFLTGRYGYTF.

CDR3 region: CASSIAGVTDTQYF. For the CDR3, the DNA is TGTGCCAGCTCGATAGCGGGAGTAACAGATACGCAGTATTTT. This sequence joins TRBV9 and TRBJ2-3; TRBD2 matches at 9 bases. The CDR3 runs 14 residues. In germline, CDR1 is SGDLS, CDR2 YYNGEE. The V and J ends lost 7 bases and 3 bases, in that order; junction bases with no gene match: 6.